These 31 T cell receptor beta chains share one sample of origin, sequenced in a study of CD8 T cells in ankylosing spondylitis. A single record per CDR3 protein comes from TCRdb applying MiXCR to the 5' RACE reads. This sample has some 340,000 distinct CDR3 sequences, with under 15% found just once. What was sequenced was blood, either unsorted or a sorted T cell fraction (not recorded which). These receptors originate from a male donor with ankylosing spondylitis or in good health (not recorded which).

This clonotype was counted between two and nine times. The rearrangement links TRBV13 to TRBJ2-7; tentative D call: TRBD1 (6 bases). The CDR3 runs to 16 residues. Germline V gene data show CDR1 as PRHDT and CDR2 as FYEKMQ (reference sequence). Trimming left V 0 bases short and J 0 bases short, with 12 bases between. CDR3 in amino acids: CASSLGWGQNSYEQYF. As DNA, the CDR3 is TGTGCCAGCAGCTTAGGCTGGGGGCAGAACTCCTACGAGCAGTACTTC.

V and J are TRBV5-1 and TRBJ2-3; 10 positions agree with TRBD2. Germline lookup yields CDR1 SGHRS and CDR2 YFSETQ. The CDR3 runs to 16 residues. Unmatched junction bases numbered 5, after V lost 4 bases and J lost 0 bases. CDR3 loop: CASSPRLAGSTDTQYF. The CDR3 region has the DNA TGCGCCAGCAGCCCGCGACTAGCGGGTAGCACAGATACGCAGTATTTT.

J is TRBJ2-2 and V is TRBV30; 10 bases align to TRBD1. CDR1 is GTSNPN, CDR2 SVGIG, per germline (reference sequence). The CDR3 has 13 residues. With 8 bases clipped from V and 5 bases from J, the junction kept 5 bases outside the gene matches. The CDR3 DNA reads TGTGCCATAGACAGGGGGCATACCGGGGAGCTGTTTTTT. This translates into CAIDRGHTGELFF. Full variable domain (missing parts from reference TRBV30 and TRBJ2-2): SQTIHQWPATLVQPVGSPLSLECTVEGTSNPNLYWYRQAAGRGLQLLFYSVGIGQISSEVPQNLSASRPQDRQFILSSKKLLLSDSGFYLCAIDRGHTGELFFGEGSRLTVL.

V usage is TRBV28 and J usage is TRBJ2-3; a weak D match, TRBD2 (6 bases). The CDR3 is made up of 14 amino acids. The V and J ends lost 5 bases and 4 bases respectively, with 13 bases between them. Germline V gene sequence: CDR1 MDHEN, CDR2 SYDVKM. DNA for the CDR3: TGTGCCAGCAGTGCCCCGGGGGTCCCAGATACGCAGTATTTT. This codes for CASSAPGVPDTQYF.

The genes are TRBV20-1 and TRBJ2-3; 12 nucleotides line up with TRBD2. This CDR3 is built from 20 residues. Looked up from germline, CDR1 is DFQATT and CDR2 is SNEGSKA (reference sequence). V was pared by 2 bases and J by 4 bases, with 19 bases of the junction left unmatched. This chain's CDR3 is CSARKDPRSSGGARPDTQYF. The CDR3 DNA reads TGCAGTGCTAGAAAGGATCCTAGGTCTAGCGGGGGGGCCAGGCCAGATACGCAGTATTTT.

The chain recombines TRBV4-1 with TRBJ2-2, with TRBD2 as a possible D gene (5 bases). V lost 2 bases to trimming and J lost 4 bases, with 20 bases between them. In germline, CDR1 is MGHRA, CDR2 YSYEKL. The CDR3 runs to 18 residues. CDR3 sequence: CASSQPAGDRRGTGELFF. CDR3 bases: TGCGCCAGCAGCCAACCCGCCGGTGATCGCCGGGGCACCGGGGAGCTGTTTTTT.

The V and J genes are TRBV6-1 and TRBJ2-7, with D perhaps matching TRBD1 or TRBD2 (5 bases each). V was pared by 4 bases and J by 0 bases, with 13 bases between. The CDR3 runs to 15 residues. Per germline, CDR1 MNHNS and CDR2 SASEGT. DNA for the CDR3: TGTGCCAGCAGTGCTGAGGGGCTCTCCTCCTACGAGCAGTACTTC. Protein product: CASSAEGLSSYEQYF.

V usage is TRBV4-2 and J usage is TRBJ1-6; the D is unclear. Germline loops: CDR1 LGHNA, CDR2 YNFKEQ. V lost 0 bases to trimming and J lost 5 bases, with 11 bases between them. This CDR3 has 16 amino acids. The CDR3 DNA is TGTGCCAGCAGCCAAGAAAGGACCGGGAATAATTCACCCCTCCACTTT. This gives the protein CASSQERTGNNSPLHF.

The rearrangement links TRBV20-1 to TRBJ2-7; TRBD1 aligns across 7 bases. Germline V lookup: CDR1 DFQATT, CDR2 SNEGSKA (reference sequence). This CDR3 comprises 13 residues. Trimming cost V 3 bases and J 3 bases; bases outside gene matches: 5. CDR3 region: CSASPDRIYEQYF. The DNA of the CDR3 is TGCAGTGCTAGCCCGGACAGGATCTACGAGCAGTACTTC.

A few counts support this clonotype. The DNA of the CDR3 is TGTGCCAGCAGCGCCTCACCTACAGGGGTAAAGTACTTC. Its protein is CASSASPTGVKYF. V and J are TRBV2 and TRBJ2-7, with TRBD1 matching over 7 bases. The CDR3 runs 13 residues. Germline CDR1 SNHLY, CDR2 FYNNEI. V was pared by 6 bases and J by 11 bases, with 13 bases of the junction left unmatched.

This rearrangement joins TRBV5-6 to TRBJ1-2; D not resolved. The V gene lost 2 bases and the J gene lost 8 bases, with 10 bases spanning the gap. The CDR3 runs 12 residues. CDR1 and CDR2 (germline): SGHDT, YYEEEE. The CDR3 reads CASSFMGVGYTF. The CDR3 coding sequence is TGTGCCAGCAGCTTCATGGGTGTCGGCTACACCTTC.

This clonotype has a handful of counts. The CDR3 sequence is CSASGGQSYGYTF. As DNA, the CDR3 is TGCAGTGCTAGTGGGGGACAGAGCTATGGCTACACCTTC. The V gene is TRBV20-1, the J gene TRBJ1-2; 7 bases are a match to TRBD1. Germline V gives CDR1 DFQATT, CDR2 SNEGSKA (reference sequence). The length of the CDR3 is 13 residues. V lost 3 bases, J lost 4 bases, and 5 bases stayed unmatched.

The V and J genes are TRBV7-2 and TRBJ2-7; no clear D. The CDR3 consists of 15 residues. The V end lost 1 base, the J end lost 3 bases, and 13 bases lay between the germline ends. Per germline, CDR1 SGHTA and CDR2 FQGNSA. CDR3 sequence (DNA): TGTGCCAGCAGCTTAGATGGGTCAGTTCGCTACGAGCAGTACTTC. Amino acid sequence: CASSLDGSVRYEQYF. Full variable domain (remainder filled in from reference TRBV7-2 and TRBJ2-7): GAGVSQSPSNKVTEKGKDVELRCDPISGHTALYWYRQSLGQGLEFLIYFQGNSAPDKSGLPSDRFSAERTGGSVSTLTIQRTQQEDSAVYLCASSLDGSVRYEQYFGPGTRLTVT.

The V and J genes are TRBV3-1 and TRBJ1-2; TRBD1 agrees at 10 bases. The CDR3 sequence is 16 residues long. Germline V gene sequence: CDR1 LGHDT, CDR2 YNNKEL (reference sequence). V shed 4 bases, J shed 2 bases, and the junction held 7 bases outside the gene matches. The DNA of the CDR3 is TGTGCCAGCAGCCCCCGTGCGACAGGGGGCAACTATGGCTACACCTTC. This encodes CASSPRATGGNYGYTF.

This clonotype appeared a few times. The CDR3: CASSPFPTSGTERNEQFF. CDR3 bases: TGTGCCAGCAGCCCCTTCCCGACTAGCGGGACCGAAAGGAATGAGCAGTTCTTC. This chain joins TRBV11-1 and TRBJ2-1; 11 nucleotides match TRBD2. The length of the CDR3 is 18 residues. From germline, CDR1 is SGHAT and CDR2 FQDESV (reference sequence). The J segment lost 7 bases and the V segment lost 5 bases, leaving 16 bases of the junction unmatched.

J is TRBJ2-6 and V is TRBV2; D ambiguous. Germline assignment: CDR1 SNHLY and CDR2 FYNNEI. The CDR3 has 16 residues. V dropped 5 bases and J dropped 3 bases, with 14 bases sitting between them. CDR3 amino acids: CASSTDRYGGANVLTF. Here the CDR3 DNA reads TGTGCCAGCAGTACCGACCGGTATGGTGGGGCCAACGTCCTGACTTTC.

As concerns this clonotype: One end of the junction varies from germline; a read error may be responsible. The CDR3 here is CSSSQSGETQYF. The CDR3 DNA is TGTTCCAGCAGCCAGAGTGGAGAGACCCAGTACTTC. This sequence joins TRBV12-3 or TRBV12-4 and TRBJ2-5; D is ambiguous. The CDR3 has 12 residues.

The sample holds many counts of this clonotype. The chain recombines TRBV12-3 or TRBV12-4 with TRBJ2-6, with 7 bases lining up with TRBD1. V was clipped by 6 bases and J by 4 bases; unmatched bases: 6. This CDR3 is built from 15 residues. CDR3 nucleotides: TGTGCCAGCAGCTTTAGGGGGCCCGGGGCCAACGTCCTGACTTTC. Its protein product is CASSFRGPGANVLTF.

V usage is TRBV12-3 or TRBV12-4 and J usage is TRBJ2-5, with D maybe TRBD2 (5 bases). The CDR3 is 15 residues long. The V end was cut by 2 bases, the J end by 5 bases, with 15 bases between. CDR3 residues: CASSLRRGLFETQYF. The CDR3 DNA sequence: TGTGCCAGCAGTTTACGGCGAGGGCTCTTTGAGACCCAGTACTTC.

There are a few counts of this clonotype. The J gene is TRBJ2-2, the V gene TRBV15; 9 nucleotides agree with TRBD1. The germline CDR1 and CDR2 sequences are LNHNV and YYDKDF (reference sequence). The CDR3 sequence is 16 residues long. Unmatched junction bases numbered 9, after V lost 7 bases and J lost 3 bases. The CDR3 DNA reads as TGTGCCACCATCTCCGGGGACAGGGAGGACACCGGGGAGCTGTTTTTT. Translating it yields CATISGDREDTGELFF.

This clonotype was counted at least ten times. The chain joins TRBV4-1 to TRBJ2-7, with D hard to call. Germline V CDR1 and CDR2: MGHRA, YSYEKL. Trimming removed 1 base from V and 3 bases from J, with 16 bases in between. The CDR3 loop spans 16 amino acids. The DNA for the CDR3 is TGCGCCAGCAGCCAAGCCCGGTCGATTACTCTCTACGAGCAGTACTTC. Translated: CASSQARSITLYEQYF.

This clonotype appeared many times. The V call is TRBV12-3 or TRBV12-4, the J call TRBJ2-6; 8 nucleotides align to TRBD1. The CDR3 loop spans 15 amino acids. The trim removed 6 bases at V and 2 bases at J, leaving 3 bases unmatched. The CDR3 loop reads CASSLTGAGANVLTF. The CDR3 DNA reads as TGTGCCAGCAGCTTGACAGGGGCTGGGGCCAACGTCCTGACTTTC.

V usage is TRBV9 and J usage is TRBJ1-2; D call uncertain. V lost 0 bases and J lost 4, with 10 bases in between. Germline assignment: CDR1 SGDLS and CDR2 YYNGEE. The CDR3 has 14 amino acids. CDR3 residues: CASSVDNSPYGYTF. In nucleotides, the CDR3 is TGTGCCAGCAGCGTAGATAACAGCCCCTATGGCTACACCTTC.

The chain employs TRBV5-1 and TRBJ2-5, with 11 positions matching TRBD2. The ends lost 1 base at V and 5 bases at J; junction bases unmatched: 7. The CDR3 is made up of 16 amino acids. Germline V lookup: CDR1 SGHRS, CDR2 YFSETQ. Written as DNA, the CDR3 is TGCGCCAGCAGCTTGTTTACTAGCGGGGGTGGCGAGACCCAGTACTTC. This codes for CASSLFTSGGGETQYF.

This clonotype came up a few times. The chain couples TRBV20-1 to TRBJ2-2; possibly TRBD1 for D (6 bases). CDR3 length: 15 residues. Between the trimmed V and J ends, which lost 6 bases and 0 bases, there was a span of 14 bases. The germline V gene encodes CDR1 DFQATT and CDR2 SNEGSKA (reference sequence). In DNA, the CDR3 is TGCAGTGCCCTTGGACAGCGCGCGAACACCGGGGAGCTGTTTTTT. It translates to CSALGQRANTGELFF.

This clonotype was counted only a few times. The V gene is TRBV4-1, the J gene TRBJ2-6; a weak D match, TRBD1 (6 bases). CDR3 length: 16 residues. V lost 4 bases to trimming and J lost 1 base, with 11 bases between them. In germline, CDR1 is MGHRA, CDR2 YSYEKL. The CDR3 spells CASSLMQGSGANVLTF. The CDR3 nucleotides read TGCGCCAGCAGCCTCATGCAGGGGTCTGGGGCCAACGTCCTGACTTTC.

This rearrangement joins TRBV15 to TRBJ2-1; D might be TRBD1 (5 bases). Germline CDR1 LNHNV, CDR2 YYDKDF (reference sequence). Between the trimmed V and J ends, which lost 1 base and 4 bases, there was a span of 11 bases. The CDR3 sequence is 15 residues long. The CDR3 DNA reads TGTGCCACCAGCAGAGCGGACAATCTATACAATGAGCAGTTCTTC. It is translated as CATSRADNLYNEQFF.

This clonotype has more than one count but fewer than ten. The chain combines TRBV5-6 with TRBJ1-1, with D unresolved. Trimming stripped 4 bases from V and 1 base from J, with 14 bases between. Germline lookup yields CDR1 SGHDT and CDR2 YYEEEE. This CDR3 is built from 15 residues. The CDR3 loop reads CASSVVRAGNTEAFF. The CDR3 DNA follows: TGTGCCAGCAGCGTCGTGAGGGCAGGGAACACTGAAGCTTTCTTT.

V gene TRBV12-3 or TRBV12-4 combines with J gene TRBJ1-1; D not certain. V was shortened by 5 bases and J by 4 bases, with 14 bases between the two germline ends. The CDR3 sequence is 14 residues long. The CDR3 here is CASSGRAVGTEAFF. The CDR3 nucleotides read TGTGCCAGCAGTGGAAGAGCAGTGGGCACTGAAGCTTTCTTT.

This chain uses TRBV6-6 with TRBJ2-7; no reliable D call. There are 12 residues in the CDR3. Germline CDR1 and CDR2: MNHNY and SVGAGI (reference sequence). V was shortened by 6 bases and J by 2 bases, with 8 bases between the two germline ends. Here the CDR3 DNA reads TGTGCCAGCAGCCCCGTCCCCTACGAGCAGTACTTC. Its translation: CASSPVPYEQYF.

For this clonotype: Since no conserved phenylalanine or tryptophan closes the CDR3, a read error is the likely cause. V and J are TRBV7-8 and TRBJ2-3; TRBD1 matches at 10 bases. The CDR3 is made up of 14 amino acids. After removal of 9 bases from V and 2 bases from J, the junction contained 5 bases not matched to a gene. Germline V gene data show CDR1 as SGHVS and CDR2 as FQNEAQ. The CDR3 loop reads CASGTGANTDTQYS. DNA of the CDR3: TGTGCCAGTGGGACAGGGGCCAACACAGATACGCAGTATTCT.